The 8 T cell receptor beta chains listed next were all sequenced from one sample in a study of regulatory T cells in long-lasting Graves disease. Specified time point: persistent/refractory GD, antithyroid drugs over 5 years with positive TRAb. With RNA extracted from PBMCs as input, the TCR library was made. Arm-PCR of CDR3 regions with iRepertoire HTBI primers generated TCR beta libraries. TCRdb processed the multiplex PCR reads anew with MiXCR; each CDR3 protein has one entry. Of approximately 400,000 distinct CDR3 sequences in the sample, roughly a quarter were seen once. The starting material was peripheral blood mononuclear cells (PBMCs), obtained when the disease was refractory, from a patient treated with antithyroid drugs. Receptors were obtained from a female donor with Graves disease.

The chain has TRBV5-1 and TRBJ2-7, with D uncertain. V was clipped by 4 bases and J by 5 bases, with 16 bases between them. Germline V gene lookup returns CDR1 SGHRS and CDR2 YFSETQ. CDR3 length: 14 amino acids. The CDR3 loop reads CASSDAESNHEQYF. CDR3 nucleotide sequence: TGCGCCAGCAGCGACGCGGAGTCTAATCACGAGCAGTACTTC. Full variable domain (rest looked up from reference TRBV5-1 and TRBJ2-7): KAGVTQTPRYLIKTRGQQVTLSCSPISGHRSVSWYQQTPGQGLQFLFEYFSETQRNKGNFPGRFSGRQFSNSRSEMNVSTLELGDSALYLCASSDAESNHEQYFGPGTRLTVT.

This clonotype was observed at least ten times. The V gene is TRBV18, the J gene TRBJ1-6; D not resolved. CDR1 and CDR2 (germline): KGHSH, LQKENI. The V and J ends lost 3 bases and 0 bases respectively, with 6 bases between them. The CDR3 is 15 amino acids. CDR3 loop: CASSPSYSYNSPLHF. The DNA for the CDR3 is TGTGCCAGCTCACCGTCATACTCCTATAATTCACCCCTCCACTTT.

The chain joins TRBV6-1 to TRBJ1-2; 9 bases line up with TRBD1. The CDR3 extends over 15 amino acids. The V gene's germline CDR1 is MNHNS and CDR2 SASEGT. V was pared by 5 bases and J by 2 bases, with 6 bases of the junction left unmatched. The CDR3: CASSHTGTGNYGYTF. CDR3 nucleotides: TGTGCCAGCAGTCACACCGGGACAGGGAACTATGGCTACACCTTC.

The V call is TRBV12-3 or TRBV12-4, the J call TRBJ2-3, with D unclear. The CDR3 contains 12 residues. Trimming shortened V by 5 bases and J by 6 bases, and 9 bases separated the two germline ends. The CDR3 bases are TGTGCCAGCAGTCAGACTCGGGATACGCAGTATTTT. This codes for CASSQTRDTQYF.

This clonotype was detected only once. The germline gene is not matched at one end of the junction; a read error may be the cause. This chain uses TRBV20-1 with TRBJ2-7, with 7 bases identical to TRBD2. This CDR3 spans 14 amino acids. Germline-derived CDR1 and CDR2 are DFQATT and SNEGSKA (reference sequence). The CDR3 region has the DNA TGCAGTGCTAGAGGGGGGGGGACTCAGAACGAGCAGCACTTC. This sequence encodes CSARGGGTQNEQHF.

In its sample, this clonotype was seen many times. The chain combines TRBV28 with TRBJ2-6; weak D call: TRBD1 (5 bases). Looked up from germline, CDR1 is MDHEN and CDR2 is SYDVKM. CDR3 size: 15 residues. Between the trimmed V and J ends, which lost 5 bases and 4 bases, there was a span of 12 bases. The CDR3 reads CASSLAGPGANVLTF. The CDR3, as DNA: TGTGCCAGCAGTCTGGCAGGGCCCGGGGCCAACGTCCTGACTTTC.

The V gene is TRBV24-1, the J gene TRBJ1-1; 9 nucleotides agree with TRBD1. Germline values: CDR1 KGHDR, CDR2 SFDVKD. This CDR3 contains 14 residues. J gave up 1 base and V 7 bases, and 3 bases lay outside the gene matches. CDR3 protein: CATRTGQGNTEAFF. The CDR3 region has the DNA TGTGCCACCAGGACGGGACAGGGGAACACTGAAGCTTTCTTT.

This clonotype was picked up many times. This sequence joins TRBV29-1 and TRBJ2-5, with TRBD1 matching 8 bases. CDR3 length: 12 amino acids. The germline V gene encodes CDR1 SQVTM and CDR2 ANQGSEA. V shed 8 bases and J 5 bases; nucleotides not matched to a gene: 7. The DNA for the CDR3 is TGCAGCCAACAGGGGGATGGGGAGACCCAGTACTTC. Translating gives CSQQGDGETQYF. Full variable domain (outside the CDR3, taken from reference TRBV29-1 and TRBJ2-5): SAVISQKPSRDICQRGTSLTIQCQVDSQVTMMFWYRQQPGQSLTLIATANQGSEATYESGFVIDKFPISRPNLTFSTLTVSNMSPEDSSIYLCSQQGDGETQYFGPGTRLLVL.